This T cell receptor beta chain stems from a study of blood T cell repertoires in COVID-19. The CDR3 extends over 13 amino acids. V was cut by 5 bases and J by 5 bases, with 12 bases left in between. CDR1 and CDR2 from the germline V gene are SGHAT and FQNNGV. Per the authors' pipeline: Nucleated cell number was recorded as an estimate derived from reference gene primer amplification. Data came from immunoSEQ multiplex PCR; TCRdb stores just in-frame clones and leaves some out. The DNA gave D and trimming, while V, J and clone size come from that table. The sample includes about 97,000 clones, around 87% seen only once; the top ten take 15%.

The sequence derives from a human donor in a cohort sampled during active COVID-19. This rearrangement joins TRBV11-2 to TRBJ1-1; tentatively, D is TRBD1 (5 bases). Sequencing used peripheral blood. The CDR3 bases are TGTGCCAGCAGCACCACCGGGGGTACTGAAGCTTTCTTT. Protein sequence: CASSTTGGTEAFF.